Shown below are 20 T cell receptor beta chains from a single sample sequenced in a study of blood T cells in healthy people across ages. PCR was performed a second time for about 7 to 11 cycles using a sample-barcoded 5' primer and a J-beta primer mix. TCRdb fed the 5' RACE reads into MiXCR, producing one record per CDR3 protein. The sample lists about 640,000 distinct CDR3 sequences; 40% to 50% were seen once. The specimen was blood. The receptors stem from an elderly man in good health.

With regard to this clonotype: A much larger clone lies one base from this, so it may be a read error. This rearrangement joins TRBV25-1 to TRBJ2-2, with 7 nucleotides matching TRBD1. CDR3 length: 15 residues. Trimming removed 5 bases from V and 5 bases from J; junction bases left unmatched: 8. Germline values: CDR1 MGHDK, CDR2 SYGVNS. This chain's CDR3 is CASSKWDRDTGELFF. CDR3 nucleotide sequence: TGTGCCAGCAGTAAATGGGACAGAGATACCGGGGAGCTGTTTTTT.

J is TRBJ2-5 and V is TRBV24-1; 8 nucleotides agree with TRBD1. The V and J ends lost 9 bases and 11 bases, in that order; junction bases with no gene match: 16. The CDR3 contains 14 residues. Germline-derived CDR1 and CDR2 are KGHDR and SFDVKD. The CDR3 DNA sequence: TGTGCCACCTTGGACAGGGTAGGGGGCAATGAGCAGTACTTC. Translating gives CATLDRVGGNEQYF.

The chain is built from TRBV20-1 and TRBJ2-7, with TRBD2 identical over 13 bases. CDR1 and CDR2 from the germline V gene are DFQATT and SNEGSKA (reference sequence). CDR3 length: 15 amino acids. J gave up 4 bases and V 0 bases, and 3 bases lay outside the gene matches. The CDR3 sequence is CSARELAGGPYEQYF. In DNA form, the CDR3 reads TGCAGTGCTAGAGAACTAGCGGGAGGGCCTTACGAGCAGTACTTC.

Many counts were recorded for this clonotype. The rearrangement uses TRBV5-5 and TRBJ2-6, with TRBD1 matching over 7 bases. The CDR3 is 17 residues long. Germline V gene sequence: CDR1 SGHKS, CDR2 YYEKEE (reference sequence). Germline trimming cut 0 bases from V and 3 bases from J; bases unmatched to any gene: 6. Here the CDR3 reads CASSLVSGGSGANVLTF. The CDR3 bases are TGTGCCAGCAGCTTGGTGTCAGGGGGAAGTGGGGCCAACGTCCTGACTTTC.

The table lists this clonotype with a few counts. The rearrangement links TRBV29-1 to TRBJ1-2; D gene uncertain. Looked up from germline, CDR1 is SQVTM and CDR2 is ANQGSEA. The CDR3 totals 11 residues. Trimming took off 3 bases at V and 6 bases at J, with 8 bases between the two ends. The CDR3 is CSVEEVHGYTF. The CDR3 nucleotides are TGCAGCGTTGAGGAGGTACATGGCTACACCTTC.

V usage is TRBV6-5 and J usage is TRBJ1-4; TRBD1 matches at 7 bases. This CDR3 is built from 15 residues. V shed 2 bases and J 6 bases; nucleotides not matched to a gene: 6. Germline V gene lookup returns CDR1 MNHEY and CDR2 SVGAGI. The CDR3 sequence is CASSYEAGGYEKLFF. The CDR3 DNA is TGTGCCAGCAGTTACGAGGCAGGGGGATATGAAAAACTGTTTTTT.

V gene TRBV5-1 combines with J gene TRBJ2-7, with TRBD2 as a possible D gene (5 bases). The CDR3 consists of 13 residues. The V and J ends lost 4 bases and 5 bases respectively, with 13 bases between them. Germline V lookup: CDR1 SGHRS, CDR2 YFSETQ. The CDR3 DNA follows: TGCGCCAGCAGCGGAGCGGAAAGGAACGAGCAGTACTTC. This encodes CASSGAERNEQYF.

The chain employs TRBV12-3 or TRBV12-4 and TRBJ1-2; D not resolved. The CDR3 sequence is 13 residues long. V was trimmed by 5 bases and J by 2 bases, leaving 9 bases between them. Here the CDR3 reads CASSNPRNYGYTF. Here the CDR3 DNA reads TGTGCCAGCAGTAACCCTCGAAACTATGGCTACACCTTC.

This chain connects TRBV4-3 to TRBJ1-6; TRBD1 is a possible D gene (6 bases). Germline values: CDR1 LGHNA, CDR2 YSLEER. This CDR3 comprises 17 residues. Trimming cost V 1 base and J 7 bases, with 17 bases left between them. The chain's CDR3 is CASSQGYRQEANSPLHF. The DNA of the CDR3 is TGCGCCAGCAGCCAAGGCTATCGACAGGAGGCAAATTCACCCCTCCACTTT.

This clonotype was detected only a few times. The chain combines TRBV20-1 with TRBJ2-7; unclear D gene. V was shortened by 0 bases and J by 3 bases, with 15 bases between the two germline ends. The CDR3 totals 15 residues. Germline lookup yields CDR1 DFQATT and CDR2 SNEGSKA (reference sequence). This CDR3 is CSARDNEGGGYEQYF. CDR3 sequence (DNA): TGCAGTGCTAGAGATAACGAAGGCGGCGGCTACGAGCAGTACTTC.

The chain links TRBV20-1 to TRBJ2-3; perhaps TRBD2 as D (5 bases). Germline CDR1 DFQATT, CDR2 SNEGSKA (reference sequence). V lost 7 bases and J lost 1, with 18 bases in between. The CDR3 has 15 amino acids. For the CDR3, the DNA is TGCAGTGTGGACTTCACCGGGGTTGGCACAGATACGCAGTATTTT. This codes for CSVDFTGVGTDTQYF.

The CDR3: CASSPTGSRGEQYF. CDR3 sequence (DNA): TGTGCCAGCAGCCCCACAGGAAGTCGAGGCGAGCAGTACTTC. The chain recombines TRBV9 with TRBJ2-7; D is possibly TRBD1 (5 bases). V dropped 4 bases and J dropped 6 bases, with 17 bases sitting between them. The germline gives CDR1 SGDLS, CDR2 YYNGEE. The CDR3 length is 14 residues.

To note about this clonotype: Because the CDR3 is missing its conserved closing phenylalanine or tryptophan, this is likely a read error. The DNA is omitted, as the CDR3 cannot be located on it reliably, and the CDR3 follows TCRdb's listing. The chain carries TRBV28 and TRBJ2-4; the D segment call TRBD2 is taken from the table without a DNA check. Germline-derived CDR1 and CDR2 are MDHEN and SYDVKM. The CDR3 sequence runs 14 residues, both termini included. The CDR3 here is CASSDRTSELSGYL.

This clonotype was recorded a few times. The chain has TRBV4-3 and TRBJ2-7; D tentatively fits TRBD1 or TRBD2 (5 bases each). Germline V lookup: CDR1 LGHNA, CDR2 YSLEER. Deletions cut 1 base from V and 6 bases from J, with 16 bases between. The CDR3 sequence is 15 residues long. The CDR3 protein is CASSQGARDRLEQYF. CDR3 DNA sequence: TGCGCCAGCAGCCAAGGAGCCCGGGACCGCCTCGAGCAGTACTTC.

The chain recombines TRBV5-1 with TRBJ2-1; no definite D call. From germline, CDR1 is SGHRS and CDR2 YFSETQ. V lost 4 bases and J lost 5, with 10 bases in between. CDR3 size: 13 residues. The CDR3 protein is CASSVDPNNEQFF. The CDR3 DNA reads as TGCGCCAGCAGCGTAGACCCCAACAATGAGCAGTTCTTC. Using reference TRBV5-1 and TRBJ2-1 for the parts outside the CDR3, the full variable domain is KAGVTQTPRYLIKTRGQQVTLSCSPISGHRSVSWYQQTPGQGLQFLFEYFSETQRNKGNFPGRFSGRQFSNSRSEMNVSTLELGDSALYLCASSVDPNNEQFFGPGTRLTVL.

The chain couples TRBV6-1 to TRBJ2-7; 9 bases agree with TRBD1. The CDR3 has 13 residues. Germline trimming cut 8 bases from V and 7 bases from J; bases unmatched to any gene: 9. From germline, CDR1 is MNHNS and CDR2 SASEGT. CDR3 sequence reads: CASQPGQGYEQYF. The CDR3 nucleotides are TGTGCCAGCCAACCGGGACAGGGCTATGAGCAGTACTTC.

V is TRBV27 and J is TRBJ2-5, with a weak D call TRBD1 (6 bases). Trimming pared 3 bases from V and 7 bases from J, leaving 12 bases between. This CDR3 has 13 residues. Looked up from germline, CDR1 is MNHEY and CDR2 is SMNVEV (reference sequence). The CDR3 reads CASSLGAGTTQYF. CDR3 DNA: TGTGCCAGCAGTTTGGGGGCAGGGACGACCCAGTACTTC.

The J gene is TRBJ2-1, the V gene TRBV4-3; D ambiguous. Germline CDR1 and CDR2: LGHNA and YSLEER. With 4 bases removed from V and 8 bases from J, the gap between germline ends came to 15 bases. The CDR3 spans 14 residues. CDR3 loop: CASSPNLFLDEQFF. In DNA, the CDR3 is TGCGCCAGCAGCCCAAATCTGTTTCTTGATGAGCAGTTCTTC.

V usage is TRBV7-9 and J usage is TRBJ1-1; D not certain. CDR1 and CDR2 (germline): SEHNR, FQNEAQ (reference sequence). The CDR3 loop spans 15 amino acids. V gave up 5 bases and J gave up 3 bases, with 16 bases separating them. CDR3 coding DNA: TGTGCCAGCAGCCCCGTTGTCCCGGAATACACTGAAGCTTTCTTT. Its translation is CASSPVVPEYTEAFF.

The chain carries TRBV29-1 and TRBJ2-6, with 9 positions matching TRBD1. The junction had 3 bases not matched to a gene; V was cut back by 7 bases and J by 2 bases. The CDR3 sequence is 14 residues long. The germline gives CDR1 SQVTM, CDR2 ANQGSEA. For the CDR3, the DNA is TGCAGCGAACGACAGGGGGCTGGGGCCAACGTCCTGACTTTC. Amino acid sequence: CSERQGAGANVLTF.